Presented here are 11 T cell receptor beta chains from one specimen sequenced in a study of cytomegalovirus exposure and HLA in healthy donors. Method: immunoSEQ multiplex PCR; TCRdb's copy keeps in-frame clones and lacks some. The top ten hold less than 1.5% of the sample, which has around 63,000 clones, approximately 95% seen once. Sequencing was performed on PBMCs. All receptors derive from a woman between 18 and 29 years old in good health and CMV-seronegative.

The chain links TRBV6-1 to TRBJ2-1, with a possible D match to TRBD1 (5 bases). Trimming removed 6 bases from V and 4 bases from J, with 10 bases in between. From germline, CDR1 is MNHNS and CDR2 SASEGT. The CDR3 covers 13 residues. This CDR3 is CASRPDSYNEQFF. The CDR3, as DNA: TGTGCCAGCAGACCTGACAGTTACAATGAGCAGTTCTTC.

The chain has TRBV28 and TRBJ1-5; 10 bases are a match to TRBD1. The ends lost 5 bases at V and 2 bases at J; junction bases unmatched: 6. This CDR3 contains 16 residues. The germline V gene has CDR1 MDHEN and CDR2 SYDVKM. The CDR3 is CASSPSGQGGNQPQHF. The CDR3 DNA reads as TGTGCCAGCAGTCCCAGCGGACAGGGGGGCAATCAGCCCCAGCATTTT.

This chain connects TRBV29-1 to TRBJ1-1; no clear D. The CDR3 covers 11 residues. Trimming removed 5 bases from V and 1 base from J, with 5 bases in between. Germline CDR1 is SQVTM and CDR2 is ANQGSEA. The CDR3 spells CSVSKNTEAFF. CDR3 coding DNA: TGCAGCGTTTCCAAGAACACTGAAGCTTTCTTT.

Written as DNA, the CDR3 is TGTGCCAGCAGCTTAGGGGGACAAGGTACGCAGTATTTT. Protein sequence: CASSLGGQGTQYF. The chain joins TRBV7-8 to TRBJ2-3; tentative D call: TRBD1 (6 bases). Germline V CDR1 and CDR2: SGHVS, FQNEAQ. V was cut by 1 base and J by 8 bases, with 10 bases left in between. The CDR3 extends over 13 amino acids.

The V and J genes are TRBV10-3 and TRBJ1-5; D is undetermined. The CDR3 runs to 15 residues. CDR1 and CDR2 from the germline V gene are ENHRY and SYGVKD. V was shortened by 5 bases and J by 4 bases, with 15 bases between the two germline ends. DNA of the CDR3: TGTGCCATCAGTTTTAGCGCTCTCCCTAATCAGCCCCAGCATTTT. Its translation: CAISFSALPNQPQHF.

The chain uses TRBV5-1 and TRBJ2-5, with 7 bases matching TRBD2. The CDR3 extends over 19 amino acids. Looked up from germline, CDR1 is SGHRS and CDR2 is YFSETQ. Germline trimming cut 1 base from V and 5 bases from J; bases unmatched to any gene: 20. The CDR3 spells CASSLRAGLTTPGGETQYF. CDR3 nucleotide sequence: TGCGCCAGCAGCTTGCGGGCGGGACTAACCACCCCCGGTGGGGAGACCCAGTACTTC.

The rearrangement uses TRBV5-1 and TRBJ2-1; 14 positions match TRBD2. This CDR3 has 15 amino acids. CDR1 SGHRS and CDR2 YFSETQ come from the germline V gene. J was trimmed by 10 bases and V by 0 bases; bases with no gene match: 3. CDR3 DNA sequence: TGCGCCAGCAGCTTGGAGGGACTAGCGGGAGTGGAGCAGTTCTTC. The encoded protein is CASSLEGLAGVEQFF.

The chain recombines TRBV5-1 with TRBJ2-7, with unresolved D. Trimming cost V 2 bases and J 1 base, with 7 bases left between them. The CDR3 totals 13 residues. The germline V gene has CDR1 SGHRS and CDR2 YFSETQ. The DNA of the CDR3 is TGCGCCAGCAGCTTCCCGGGTTCCTACGAGCAGTACTTC. Its protein is CASSFPGSYEQYF.

The J gene is TRBJ2-7, the V gene TRBV9; a weak D match, TRBD1 (5 bases). The CDR3 is 13 amino acids. V gave up 3 bases and J gave up 1 base, with 8 bases separating them. CDR1 and CDR2 from the germline V gene are SGDLS and YYNGEE. CDR3 loop: CASSGGRSYEQYF. CDR3 nucleotide sequence: TGTGCCAGCAGCGGGGGCCGGTCCTACGAGCAGTACTTC.

The chain has TRBV30 and TRBJ1-3, with D perhaps matching TRBD1 (6 bases). This CDR3 region has 14 residues. Trimming removed 0 bases at V and 15 bases at J, with 21 bases between. The germline V gene encodes CDR1 GTSNPN and CDR2 SVGIG (reference sequence). The CDR3 protein is CAWSVDPRSRGSYF. Here the CDR3 DNA reads TGTGCCTGGAGTGTAGACCCGCGGAGTAGGGGGTCATATTTT.

The genes are TRBV30 and TRBJ1-4; tentative D call: TRBD1 (6 bases). The ends were cut back, 5 bases at V and 15 bases at J, with 16 bases in the middle. Per germline, CDR1 GTSNPN and CDR2 SVGIG (reference sequence). This CDR3 has 11 amino acids. The DNA of the CDR3 is TGTGCCTGGGGATCGGTTAGGACAGTGTTTTTT. Amino acid sequence: CAWGSVRTVFF.